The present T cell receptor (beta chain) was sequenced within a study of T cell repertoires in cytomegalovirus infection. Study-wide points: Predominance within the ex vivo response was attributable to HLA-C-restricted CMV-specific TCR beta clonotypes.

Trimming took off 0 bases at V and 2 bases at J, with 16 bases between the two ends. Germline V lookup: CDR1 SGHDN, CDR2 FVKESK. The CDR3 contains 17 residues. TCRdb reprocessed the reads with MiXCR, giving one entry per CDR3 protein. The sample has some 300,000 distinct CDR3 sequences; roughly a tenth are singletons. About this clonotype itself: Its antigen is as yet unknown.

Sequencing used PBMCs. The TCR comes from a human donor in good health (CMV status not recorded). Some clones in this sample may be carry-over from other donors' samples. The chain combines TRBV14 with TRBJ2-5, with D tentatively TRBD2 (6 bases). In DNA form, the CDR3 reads TGTGCCAGCAGCCAAGATCTTGCGCCTAGCGCTCAAGAGACCCAGTACTTC. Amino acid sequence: CASSQDLAPSAQETQYF.